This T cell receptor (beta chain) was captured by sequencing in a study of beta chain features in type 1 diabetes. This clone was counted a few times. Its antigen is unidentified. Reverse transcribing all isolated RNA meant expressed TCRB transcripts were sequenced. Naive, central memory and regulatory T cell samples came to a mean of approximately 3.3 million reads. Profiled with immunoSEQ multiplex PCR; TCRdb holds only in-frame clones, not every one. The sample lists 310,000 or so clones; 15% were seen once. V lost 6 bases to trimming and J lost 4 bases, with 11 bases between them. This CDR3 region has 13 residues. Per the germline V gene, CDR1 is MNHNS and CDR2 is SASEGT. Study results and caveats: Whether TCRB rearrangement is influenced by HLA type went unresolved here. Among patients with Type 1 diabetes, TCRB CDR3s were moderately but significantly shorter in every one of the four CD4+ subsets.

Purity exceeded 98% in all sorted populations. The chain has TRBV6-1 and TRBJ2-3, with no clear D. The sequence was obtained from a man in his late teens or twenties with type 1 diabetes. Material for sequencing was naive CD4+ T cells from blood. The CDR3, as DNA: TGTGCCAGCAGCCAATTGGGCGCAGATACGCAGTATTTT. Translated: CASSQLGADTQYF.